Listed below are T cell receptor beta chains from one sample, sequenced in a study of T-cell memory formation after mild COVID-19. TCRdb fed the 5' RACE reads into MiXCR, producing one record per CDR3 protein. The sample consists of over 150,000 distinct CDR3 sequences, 10% to 15% of them appearing once. Sequencing was performed on PBMCs or a T cell subset sorted from them (not recorded which). The receptors stem from a man in his late teens or twenties who had mild COVID-19 (a few samples of this study predate the infection). Cell type and time point are not known. Each CDR3 is given with its conserved first and last residue. A D gene is named only where the DNA matches it firmly. Expanded clones get a size class; other rows say once, few or many, or leave the size out.

d_gene	abundance	v_gene	j_gene	CDR3nt	CDR3aa
.	few	TRBV4-1	TRBJ2-1	TGCGCCAGCAGCCAAAATCCCCAACTGGCGACATACAATGAGCAGTTCTTC	CASSQNPQLATYNEQFF
.	many	TRBV24-1	TRBJ2-1	TGTGCCACCAGTGAGGACAGAAATGGACTATCGGGCAATGAGCAGTTCTTC	CATSEDRNGLSGNEQFF
.	few	TRBV5-1	TRBJ2-3	TGCGCCAGCAGCAACCTGGAAGGCTTTGGTACGCAGTATTTT	CASSNLEGFGTQYF
.	few	TRBV15	TRBJ2-6	TGTGCCACCAGCAGAGATGCCCCGGGCTCTGGGGCCAACGTCCTGACTTTC	CATSRDAPGSGANVLTF
.	few	TRBV5-1	TRBJ2-5	TGCGCCAGCAGCTTGGAATTTGGAGAGACCCAGTACTTC	CASSLEFGETQYF
TRBD1	few	TRBV7-3	TRBJ2-3	TGTGCCAGCAGCTTAAGTGGCAGGGGGCGCACAGATACGCAGTATTTT	CASSLSGRGRTDTQYF
TRBD2	.	TRBV27	TRBJ2-5	TGTGCCAGCAGGAGACTAGCGGGGATGCAAGAGACCCAGTACTTC	CASRRLAGMQETQYF
.	.	TRBV7-9	TRBJ1-4	TGTGCCAGCAGCCCACACCTACTTGGCAGAAATGAAAAACTGTTTTTT	CASSPHLLGRNEKLFF
.	.	TRBV2	TRBJ1-5	TGTGCCAGCAGTGATATGGATCAGCCCCAGCATTTT	CASSDMDQPQHF
.	few	TRBV7-2	TRBJ2-3	TGTGCCAGCAGCCTGGCGACAGGAGTTGCAGATACGCAGTATTTT	CASSLATGVADTQYF
TRBD2	.	TRBV10-3	TRBJ2-4	TGTGCCATCAGTGAGTCCCGGACTAGCGGGAGCCAGCAGTACTTC	CAISESRTSGSQQYF
.	few	TRBV4-3	TRBJ1-6	TGCGCCAGCAGCCCCCACAGAGCGAGCTCCTATAATTCACCCCTCCACTTT	CASSPHRASSYNSPLHF
TRBD1	many	TRBV5-1	TRBJ2-2	TGCGCCAGCAGCCAGGGGGCGAACACCGGGGAGCTGTTTTTT	CASSQGANTGELFF
.	many	TRBV2	TRBJ2-3	TGTGCCAGCAGCCGACAGAGGGGCACAGATACGCAGTATTTT	CASSRQRGTDTQYF
.	many	TRBV27	TRBJ2-3	TGTGCCAGCAGTTTGTCTTGGGCAGATACGCAGTATTTT	CASSLSWADTQYF
.	many	TRBV23-1	TRBJ2-4	TGCGCCAGCAGTATTCCCGTGTGGCCCTTGCCCAAGGACATTCAGTACTTC	CASSIPVWPLPKDIQYF
TRBD2	.	TRBV9	TRBJ2-5	TGTGCCAGCAGCGTAGGGCTAGCGGGGTTTCCAGAGACCCAGTACTTC	CASSVGLAGFPETQYF
TRBD2	.	TRBV12-3/TRBV12-4	TRBJ2-3	TGTGCCAGCAGTCAAGGACTAGCGGGAGCAGATACGCAGTATTTT	CASSQGLAGADTQYF
TRBD1	few	TRBV9	TRBJ1-2	TGTGCCAGCACCTACTACAGGGGGGACTACACCTTC	CASTYYRGDYTF
.	few	TRBV5-1	TRBJ2-2	TGCGCCAGCAGCTTGGTCGCCAGCTCCACCGGGGAGCTGTTTTTT	CASSLVASSTGELFF
.	many	TRBV29-1	TRBJ2-2	TGCAGCGTCGCCGGGCTTGGGGGCCGGTTCACCGGGGAGCTGTTTTTT	CSVAGLGGRFTGELFF
TRBD2	.	TRBV10-3	TRBJ2-3	TGTGCCATCAGTGCACTAGCGGGGGCTTCGGCTAGCACAGATACGCAGTATTTT	CAISALAGASASTDTQYF
TRBD1	.	TRBV30	TRBJ1-4	TGTGCCTGGAGCTTTGGGACAGCTAATGAAAAACTGTTTTTT	CAWSFGTANEKLFF
TRBD1	few	TRBV5-1	TRBJ2-5	TGCGCCAGCAGCCTCCGGAGACAGGGGTTGGAGACCCAGTACTTC	CASSLRRQGLETQYF
.	many	TRBV7-9	TRBJ2-3	TGTGCCAGCAGCTTACCGCGGGTAACAGATACGCAGTATTTT	CASSLPRVTDTQYF
.	many	TRBV5-1	TRBJ1-6	TGCGCCAGCAGCCCTCCGGAGGGTAATTCACCCCTCCACTTT	CASSPPEGNSPLHF
TRBD1	.	TRBV2	TRBJ1-3	TGTGCCAGCGGTAGAGGACAGGCCAACTCTGGAAACACCATATATTTT	CASGRGQANSGNTIYF
.	.	TRBV29-1	TRBJ2-5	TGCAGCGTTGACGGTCTGGGGCGGGAGACCCAGTACTTC	CSVDGLGRETQYF